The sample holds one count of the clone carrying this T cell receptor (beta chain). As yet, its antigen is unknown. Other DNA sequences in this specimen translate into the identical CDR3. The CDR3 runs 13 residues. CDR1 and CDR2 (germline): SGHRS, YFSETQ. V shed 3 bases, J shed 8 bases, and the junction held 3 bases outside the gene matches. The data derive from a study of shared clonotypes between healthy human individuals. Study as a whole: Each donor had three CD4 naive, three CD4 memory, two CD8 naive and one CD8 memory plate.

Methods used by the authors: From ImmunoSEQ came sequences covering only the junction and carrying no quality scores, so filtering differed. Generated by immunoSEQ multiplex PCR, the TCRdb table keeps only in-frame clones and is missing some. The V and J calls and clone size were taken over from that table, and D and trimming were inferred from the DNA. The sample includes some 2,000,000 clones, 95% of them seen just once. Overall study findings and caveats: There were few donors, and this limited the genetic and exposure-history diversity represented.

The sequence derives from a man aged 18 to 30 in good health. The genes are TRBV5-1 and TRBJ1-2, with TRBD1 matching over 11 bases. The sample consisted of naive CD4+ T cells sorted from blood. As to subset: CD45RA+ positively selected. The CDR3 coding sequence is TGCGCCAGCAGCTCGGGACAGGGGGAGGGCTACACCTTC. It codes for CASSSGQGEGYTF.